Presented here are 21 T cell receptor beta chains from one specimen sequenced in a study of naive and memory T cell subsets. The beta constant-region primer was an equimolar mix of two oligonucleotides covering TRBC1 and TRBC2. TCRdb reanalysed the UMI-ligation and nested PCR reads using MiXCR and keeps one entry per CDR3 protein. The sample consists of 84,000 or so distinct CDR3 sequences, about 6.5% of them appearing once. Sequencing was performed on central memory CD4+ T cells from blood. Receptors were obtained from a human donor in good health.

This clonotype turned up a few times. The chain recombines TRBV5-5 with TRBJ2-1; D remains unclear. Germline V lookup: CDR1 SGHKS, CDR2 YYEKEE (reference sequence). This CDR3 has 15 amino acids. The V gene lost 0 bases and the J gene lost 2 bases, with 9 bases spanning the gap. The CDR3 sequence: CASSLGLGPYNEQFF. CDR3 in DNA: TGTGCCAGCAGCTTGGGGCTAGGACCCTACAATGAGCAGTTCTTC.

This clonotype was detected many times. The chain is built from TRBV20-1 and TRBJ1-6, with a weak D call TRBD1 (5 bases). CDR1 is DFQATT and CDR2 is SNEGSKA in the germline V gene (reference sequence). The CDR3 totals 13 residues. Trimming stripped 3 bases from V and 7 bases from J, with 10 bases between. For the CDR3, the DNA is TGCAGTGCTAGTGGGTCAGGGAATTCACCCCTCCACTTT. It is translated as CSASGSGNSPLHF.

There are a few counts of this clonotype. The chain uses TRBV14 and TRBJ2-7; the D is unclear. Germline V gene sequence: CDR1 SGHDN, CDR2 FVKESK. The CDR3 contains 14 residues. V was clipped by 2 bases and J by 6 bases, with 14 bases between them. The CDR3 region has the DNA TGTGCCAGCAGCCAATATGCTGGCGGCCTCGAGCAGTACTTC. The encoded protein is CASSQYAGGLEQYF.

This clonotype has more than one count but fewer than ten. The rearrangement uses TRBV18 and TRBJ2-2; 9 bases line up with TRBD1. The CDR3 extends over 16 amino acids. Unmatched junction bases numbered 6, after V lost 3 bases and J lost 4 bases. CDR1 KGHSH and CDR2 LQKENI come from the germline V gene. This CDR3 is CASSPRTGAATGELFF. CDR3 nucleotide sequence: TGTGCCAGCTCACCGCGGACAGGGGCGGCCACCGGGGAGCTGTTTTTT.

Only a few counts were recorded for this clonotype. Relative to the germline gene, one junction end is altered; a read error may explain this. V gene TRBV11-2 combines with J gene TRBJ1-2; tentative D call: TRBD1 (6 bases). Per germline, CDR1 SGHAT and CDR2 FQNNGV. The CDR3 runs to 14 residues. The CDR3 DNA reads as TGTGCCAGCAGCTCCCAGCAGGGGACCTATGGCTACAACTTC. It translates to CASSSQQGTYGYNF. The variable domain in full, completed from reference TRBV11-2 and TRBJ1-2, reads EAGVAQSPRYKIIEKRQSVAFWCNPISGHATLYWYQQILGQGPKLLIQFQNNGVVDDSQLPKDRFSAERLKGVDSTLKIQPAKLEDSAVYLCASSSQQGTYGYNFGSGTRLTVV.

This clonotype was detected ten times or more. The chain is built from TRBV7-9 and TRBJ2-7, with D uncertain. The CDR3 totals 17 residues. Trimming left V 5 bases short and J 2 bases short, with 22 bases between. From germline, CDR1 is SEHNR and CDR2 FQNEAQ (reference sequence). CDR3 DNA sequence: TGTGCCAGCAGCCCACCGCTTAGTCAGCGCAATGCCTACGAGCAGTACTTC. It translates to CASSPPLSQRNAYEQYF.

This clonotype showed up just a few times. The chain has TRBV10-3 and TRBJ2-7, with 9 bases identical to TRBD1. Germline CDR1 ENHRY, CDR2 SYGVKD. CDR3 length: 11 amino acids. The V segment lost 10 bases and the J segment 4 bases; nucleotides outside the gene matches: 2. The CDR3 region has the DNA TGTGCCACCGGGACAGGGTACGAGCAGTACTTC. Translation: CATGTGYEQYF.

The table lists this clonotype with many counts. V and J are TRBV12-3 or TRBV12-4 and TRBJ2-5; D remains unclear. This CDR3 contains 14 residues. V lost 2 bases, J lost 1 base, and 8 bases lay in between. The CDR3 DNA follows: TGTGCCAGCAGTTTACCTGCCAGCCAAGAGACCCAGTACTTC. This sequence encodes CASSLPASQETQYF.

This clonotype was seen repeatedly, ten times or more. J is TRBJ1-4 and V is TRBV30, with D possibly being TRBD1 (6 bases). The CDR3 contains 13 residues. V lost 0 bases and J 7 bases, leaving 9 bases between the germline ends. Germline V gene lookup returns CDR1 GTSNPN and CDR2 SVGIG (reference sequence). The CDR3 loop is CAWSVGHFEKLFF. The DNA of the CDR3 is TGTGCCTGGAGTGTGGGACATTTTGAAAAACTGTTTTTT.

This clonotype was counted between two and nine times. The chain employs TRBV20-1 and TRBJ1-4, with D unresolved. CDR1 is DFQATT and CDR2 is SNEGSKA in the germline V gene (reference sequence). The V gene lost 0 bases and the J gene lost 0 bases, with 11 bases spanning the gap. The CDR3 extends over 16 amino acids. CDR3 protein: CSARDLGATTNEKLFF. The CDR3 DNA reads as TGCAGTGCTAGAGATCTTGGAGCAACAACTAATGAAAAACTGTTTTTT.

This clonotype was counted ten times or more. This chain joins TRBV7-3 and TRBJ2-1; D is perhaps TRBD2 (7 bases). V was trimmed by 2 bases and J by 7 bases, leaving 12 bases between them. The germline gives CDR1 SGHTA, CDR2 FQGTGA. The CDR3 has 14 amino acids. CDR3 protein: CASSLGGARNEQFF. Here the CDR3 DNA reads TGTGCCAGCAGCTTAGGGGGGGCCAGGAATGAGCAGTTCTTC.

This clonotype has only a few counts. Here the CDR3 DNA reads TGTGCCAGATTCACTGACTACGAGCAGTACTTC. It yields the protein CARFTDYEQYF. The rearrangement joins TRBV28 to TRBJ2-7; D is undetermined. V was shortened by 9 bases and J by 3 bases, with 9 bases between the two germline ends. CDR1 and CDR2 from the germline V gene are MDHEN and SYDVKM. This CDR3 contains 11 residues.

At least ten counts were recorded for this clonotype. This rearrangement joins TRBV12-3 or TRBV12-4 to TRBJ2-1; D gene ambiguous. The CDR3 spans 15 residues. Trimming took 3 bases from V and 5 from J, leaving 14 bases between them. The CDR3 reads CASSFDSHTNNEQFF. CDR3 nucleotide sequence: TGTGCCAGCAGTTTCGACTCCCACACTAACAATGAGCAGTTCTTC.

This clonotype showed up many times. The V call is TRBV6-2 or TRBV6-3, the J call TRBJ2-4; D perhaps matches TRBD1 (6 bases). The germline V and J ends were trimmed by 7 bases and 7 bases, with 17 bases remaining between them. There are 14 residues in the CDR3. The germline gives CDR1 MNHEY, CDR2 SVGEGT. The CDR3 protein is CASTTYTGFNIQYF. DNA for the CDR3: TGTGCCAGCACTACCTATACAGGGTTCAACATTCAGTACTTC.

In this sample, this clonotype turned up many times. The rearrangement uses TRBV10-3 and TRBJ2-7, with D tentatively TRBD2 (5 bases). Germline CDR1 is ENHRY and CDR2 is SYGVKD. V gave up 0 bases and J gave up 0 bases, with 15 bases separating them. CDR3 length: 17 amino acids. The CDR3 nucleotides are TGTGCCATCAGTGAGTCGATGGGGAGCACGGTCTCCTACGAGCAGTACTTC. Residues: CAISESMGSTVSYEQYF.

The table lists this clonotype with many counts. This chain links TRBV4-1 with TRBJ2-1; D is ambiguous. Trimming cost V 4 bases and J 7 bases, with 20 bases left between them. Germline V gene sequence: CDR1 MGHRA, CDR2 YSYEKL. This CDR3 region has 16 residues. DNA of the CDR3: TGCGCCAGCAGCCCTGGTGTTAGCAGATCGCAGAATGAGCAGTTCTTC. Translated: CASSPGVSRSQNEQFF.

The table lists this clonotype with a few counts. The chain's CDR3 is CASSLVGTGGYGYTF. CDR3 DNA sequence: TGCGCCAGCAGCTTGGTGGGGACAGGGGGCTATGGCTACACCTTC. The genes are TRBV5-1 and TRBJ1-2, with 11 nucleotides matching TRBD1. Trimming took 0 bases from V and 4 from J; bases not matched to a gene: 2. The germline CDR1 and CDR2 sequences are SGHRS and YFSETQ. The CDR3 runs 15 residues.

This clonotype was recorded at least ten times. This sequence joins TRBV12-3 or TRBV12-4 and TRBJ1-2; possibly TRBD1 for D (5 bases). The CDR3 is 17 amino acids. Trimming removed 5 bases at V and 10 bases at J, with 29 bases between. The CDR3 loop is CASSLRGGTGLRDDYTF. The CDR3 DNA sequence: TGTGCCAGCAGTCTTCGCGGAGGGACCGGCTTAAGGGATGACTACACCTTC.

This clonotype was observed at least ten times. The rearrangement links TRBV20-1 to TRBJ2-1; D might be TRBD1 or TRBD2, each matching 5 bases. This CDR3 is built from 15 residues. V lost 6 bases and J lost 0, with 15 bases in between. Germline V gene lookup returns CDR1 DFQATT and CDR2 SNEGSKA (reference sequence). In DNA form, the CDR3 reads TGCAGTGCCCCCGGGACCAGGAGCTCCTACAATGAGCAGTTCTTC. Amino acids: CSAPGTRSSYNEQFF.

Here the CDR3 DNA reads TGTGCCAGCAGTTACGTGACAGGGAGGAACACTGAAGCTTTCTTT. This codes for CASSYVTGRNTEAFF. The chain couples TRBV6-2 or TRBV6-3 to TRBJ1-1, with TRBD1 matching 7 bases. The CDR3 runs 15 residues. J gave up 1 base and V 2 bases, and 4 bases lay outside the gene matches. Germline CDR1 reads MNHEY; CDR2 reads SVGEGT.

DNA of the CDR3: TGTGCCAGCAGTTTGAGGACAGGGAGGGCGGGGATCGCCAAAAACATTCAGTACTTC. Translated: CASSLRTGRAGIAKNIQYF. This chain joins TRBV28 and TRBJ2-4; the D gene is possibly TRBD1 (8 bases). The germline gives CDR1 MDHEN, CDR2 SYDVKM. The V and J ends lost 3 bases and 1 base respectively, with 22 bases between them. The CDR3 is 19 amino acids.